A single sample gave rise to the 3 T cell receptor beta chains below, sequenced in a study of T cell repertoires in cytomegalovirus infection. What these receptors recognize is not known. TCRdb redid the calling of the reads with MiXCR, one entry per CDR3 protein. The sample has approximately 30,000 distinct CDR3 sequences, under 20% seen once; the top ten hold 70% to 90%. The specimen was CD8+ T cells from cultured PBMCs, collected from culture after CMV antigen stimulation. These receptors came from a human donor in good health (CMV status not recorded). Some clones in this sample may be carry-over from other donors' samples.

This clonotype was picked up a small number of times. This chain uses TRBV7-8 with TRBJ2-1, with no clear D. CDR1 is SGHVS, CDR2 FQNEAQ, per germline. The CDR3 is made up of 14 amino acids. Trimming left V 10 bases short and J 7 bases short, with 20 bases between. The CDR3 spells CAITGASFLNEQFF. The CDR3 bases are TGTGCCATAACCGGAGCCAGTTTTCTTAATGAGCAGTTCTTC.

This clonotype was detected a few times. The chain is built from TRBV7-4 and TRBJ2-1; either TRBD1 or TRBD2 may fit D (5 bases each). Germline CDR1 is SGHVT and CDR2 is SQSDAQ. CDR3 length: 11 residues. The V end lost 5 bases, the J end lost 8 bases, and 7 bases lay between the germline ends. CDR3 region: CASSMGHEQFF. For the CDR3, the DNA is TGTGCCAGCAGCATGGGACATGAGCAGTTCTTC.

The CDR3 is CAWSDEGLSTGELFF. The CDR3 coding sequence is TGTGCCTGGAGTGATGAGGGGCTGAGCACCGGGGAGCTGTTTTTT. The chain combines TRBV30 with TRBJ2-2; the D gene could be TRBD1 or TRBD2 (5 bases each). Trimming stripped 1 base from V and 4 bases from J, with 13 bases between. The CDR3 extends over 15 amino acids. The germline V gene encodes CDR1 GTSNPN and CDR2 SVGIG (reference sequence).